A selection of T cell receptor beta chains follows, all from one sample in a study of blood T cell repertoires in COVID-19. Using immunoSEQ multiplex PCR, the repertoire was profiled, and TCRdb retains in-frame clones only, with some absent. The data hold tens of thousands of clones, with 80% to 90% observed a single time. The sample taken for sequencing was peripheral blood. The receptors were sampled from a woman older than 75 with active COVID-19. Each CDR3 is given with its conserved first and last residue. A D gene is named only where the DNA matches it firmly. Clone size, where shown, is once, few, many, or a class for clones that have expanded.

V	D	J	size	length	CDR3	DNA
TRBV19	-	TRBJ1-2	-	12	CASATGFYGYTF	TGTGCCAGTGCTACAGGTTTCTATGGCTACACCTTC
TRBV11-2	-	TRBJ2-2	-	15	CASSLEGLNTGELFF	TGTGCCAGCAGCTTGGAGGGGCTGAACACCGGGGAGCTGTTTTTT
TRBV3-1/TRBV3-2	-	TRBJ2-3	-	14	CASSWSRDTDTQYF	TGTGCCAGCAGCTGGTCCAGGGACACAGATACGCAGTATTTT
TRBV19	TRBD2	TRBJ2-1	-	15	CASSIRLAAYNEQFF	TGTGCCAGTAGTATACGGCTAGCGGCCTACAATGAGCAGTTCTTC
TRBV5-6	-	TRBJ2-3	-	13	CASSLDFADTQYF	TGTGCCAGCAGCTTGGATTTCGCAGATACGCAGTATTTT
TRBV23-1	-	TRBJ2-1	few	13	CASSQSSGPHHFF	TGCGCCAGCAGTCAATCATCAGGGCCTCACCATTTCTTC
TRBV18	TRBD1	TRBJ1-2	-	17	CASSPSDGDRDTYGYTF	TGTGCCAGCTCACCTTCGGATGGGGACAGGGACACCTATGGCTACACCTTC
TRBV20-1	-	TRBJ2-7	-	11	CSAGGTYEQYF	TGCAGTGCCGGCGGGACCTACGAGCAGTACTTC
TRBV18	-	TRBJ1-1	-	13	CASSPSGSAEAFF	TGTGCCAGCTCACCATCGGGGTCTGCTGAAGCTTTCTTT
TRBV7-3	TRBD1	TRBJ2-7	once	14	CASSAGTGVGEQYF	TGTGCCAGCAGCGCTGGGACAGGGGTGGGGGAGCAGTACTTC